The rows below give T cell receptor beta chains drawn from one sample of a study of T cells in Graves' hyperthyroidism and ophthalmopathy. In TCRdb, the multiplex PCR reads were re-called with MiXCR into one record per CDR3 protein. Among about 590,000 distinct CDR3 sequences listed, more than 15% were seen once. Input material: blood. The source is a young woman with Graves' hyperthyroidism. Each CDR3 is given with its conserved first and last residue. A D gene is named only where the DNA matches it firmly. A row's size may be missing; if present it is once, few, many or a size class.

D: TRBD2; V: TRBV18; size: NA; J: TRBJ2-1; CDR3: CASSQPGLAGNNEQFF; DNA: TGTGCCAGCTCACAACCTGGACTAGCGGGAAACAATGAGCAGTTCTTC
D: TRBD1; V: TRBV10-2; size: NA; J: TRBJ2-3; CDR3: CASRDRLTDTQYF; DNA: TGCGCCAGCAGGGACAGGCTGACAGATACGCAGTATTTT
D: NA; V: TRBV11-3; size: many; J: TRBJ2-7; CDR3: CASSPWTEQPSYEQYF; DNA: TGTGCCAGCAGCCCGTGGACGGAGCAACCCTCCTACGAGCAGTACTTC
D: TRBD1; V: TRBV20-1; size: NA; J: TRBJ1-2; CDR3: CSASRQGSDGYTF; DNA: TGCAGTGCTAGCAGACAGGGGTCTGATGGCTACACCTTC
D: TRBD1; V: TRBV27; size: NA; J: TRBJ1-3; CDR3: CASSLTRDGQGSLGSGNTIYF; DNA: TGTGCCAGCAGTTTAACCCGGGACGGACAGGGTTCTCTTGGTTCTGGAAACACCATATATTTT
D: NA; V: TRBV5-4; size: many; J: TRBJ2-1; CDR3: CASSPQYGHPPNNEQFF; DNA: TGTGCCAGCAGTCCCCAATACGGACACCCTCCTAACAATGAGCAGTTCTTC
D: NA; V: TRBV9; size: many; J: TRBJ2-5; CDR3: CASSPTSQETQYF; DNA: TGTGCCAGCAGCCCTACCTCCCAAGAGACCCAGTACTTC
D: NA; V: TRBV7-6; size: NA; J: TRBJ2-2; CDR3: CASSPMGVSTGELFF; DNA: TGTGCCAGCAGCCCTATGGGAGTCAGCACCGGGGAGCTGTTTTTT
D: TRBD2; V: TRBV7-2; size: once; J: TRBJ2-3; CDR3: CASRTDLAGAVDTQYF; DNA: TGTGCCAGCAGGACGGATCTAGCGGGAGCGGTAGATACGCAGTATTTT
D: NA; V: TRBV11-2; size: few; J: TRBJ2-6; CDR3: CASSLVVGRSGANVLTF; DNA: TGTGCCAGCAGCTTAGTTGTCGGGAGATCTGGGGCCAACGTCCTGACTTTC
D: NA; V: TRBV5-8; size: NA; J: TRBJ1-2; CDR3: CASKHEGLHGYTF; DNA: TGTGCCAGCAAACATGAGGGGTTGCATGGCTACACCTTC
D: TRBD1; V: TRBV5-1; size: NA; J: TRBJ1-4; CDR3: CASSTGQGRGEKLFF; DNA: TGCGCCAGCAGCACGGGACAGGGAAGGGGTGAAAAACTGTTTTTT
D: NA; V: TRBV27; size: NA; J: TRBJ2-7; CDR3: CASSLDRDYGQYF; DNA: TGTGCCAGCAGTTTAGACAGGGACTACGGGCAGTACTTC
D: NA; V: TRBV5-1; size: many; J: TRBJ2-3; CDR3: CASSLDRGPDTQYF; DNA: TGTGCCAGCAGCTTAGATCGGGGGCCAGATACGCAGTATTTT
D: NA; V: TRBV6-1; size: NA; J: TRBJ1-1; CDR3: CASRNGWGGAPTEAFF; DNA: TGTGCCAGCAGGAATGGGTGGGGGGGGGCCCCCACTGAAGCTTTCTTT
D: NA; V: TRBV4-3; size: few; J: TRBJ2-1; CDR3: CASSQETGLSSYNEQFF; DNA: TGCGCCAGCAGCCAAGAGACAGGATTGAGCTCCTACAATGAGCAGTTCTTC
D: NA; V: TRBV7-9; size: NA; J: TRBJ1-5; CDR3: CASSLARENSNQPQHF; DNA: TGTGCCAGCAGCTTAGCGCGGGAAAATAGCAATCAGCCCCAGCATTTT
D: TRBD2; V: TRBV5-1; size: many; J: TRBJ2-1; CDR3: CASSLLTRTSELYEQFF; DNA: TGCGCCAGCAGCTTGCTGACCCGGACTAGCGAGTTATATGAGCAGTTCTTC
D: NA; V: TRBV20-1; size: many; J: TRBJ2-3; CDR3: CSARRSGTSTDTQYF; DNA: TGCAGTGCCCGCCGTAGCGGAACTAGCACAGATACGCAGTATTTT
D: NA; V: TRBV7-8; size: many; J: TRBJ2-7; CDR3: CASSLFPDSEQYF; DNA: TGTGCCAGCAGCTTATTCCCCGATAGCGAGCAGTACTTC
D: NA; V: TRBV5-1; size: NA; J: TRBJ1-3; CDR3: CASGRGTRDTSGNTIYF; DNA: TGCGCCAGCGGCAGGGGAACGAGGGACACCTCTGGAAACACCATATATTTT
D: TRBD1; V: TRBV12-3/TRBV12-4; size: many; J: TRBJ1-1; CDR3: CASSNRGTVNTEAFF; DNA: TGTGCCAGCAGTAACCGGGGGACAGTGAACACTGAAGCTTTCTTT
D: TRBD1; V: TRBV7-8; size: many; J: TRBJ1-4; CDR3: CASSGRGGGGYEKLFF; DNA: TGTGCCAGCAGCGGCAGGGGGGGAGGGGGATATGAAAAACTGTTTTTT
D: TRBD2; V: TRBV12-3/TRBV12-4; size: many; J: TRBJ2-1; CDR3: CASSLRPTASGSYNEQFF; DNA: TGTGCCAGCAGTTTAAGGCCGACGGCTAGCGGGTCCTACAATGAGCAGTTCTTC
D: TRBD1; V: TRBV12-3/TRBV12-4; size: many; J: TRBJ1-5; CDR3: CASSSTGITQPQHF; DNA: TGTGCCAGCAGTTCGACAGGGATTACTCAGCCCCAGCATTTT
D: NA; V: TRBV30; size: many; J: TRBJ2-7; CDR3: CAWKQGLGYEQYF; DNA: TGTGCCTGGAAACAGGGTTTGGGCTACGAGCAGTACTTC
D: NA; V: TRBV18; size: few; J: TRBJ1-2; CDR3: CASSPITAHYDGYTF; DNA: TGTGCCAGCTCACCAATTACAGCCCATTATGATGGCTACACCTTC
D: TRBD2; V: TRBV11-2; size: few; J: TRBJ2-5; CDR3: CASSRGTSGQETQYF; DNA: TGTGCCAGCAGCCGGGGCACTAGCGGGCAAGAGACCCAGTACTTC
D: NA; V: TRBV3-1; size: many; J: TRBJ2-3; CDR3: CASSQGGGPRTDTQYF; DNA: TGTGCCAGCAGCCAAGGAGGGGGGCCCCGGACAGATACGCAGTATTTT
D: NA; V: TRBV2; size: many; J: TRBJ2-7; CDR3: CASSPEADSYEQYF; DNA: TGTGCCAGCAGCCCGGAGGCGGACTCCTACGAGCAGTACTTC
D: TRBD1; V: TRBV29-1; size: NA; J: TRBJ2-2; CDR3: CSVEVLTGHTGELFF; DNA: TGCAGCGTTGAAGTCCTGACAGGGCACACCGGGGAGCTGTTTTTT
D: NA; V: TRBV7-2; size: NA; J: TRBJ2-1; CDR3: CASSFRLAHEQFF; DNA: TGTGCCAGCAGCTTTAGATTGGCCCATGAGCAGTTCTTC
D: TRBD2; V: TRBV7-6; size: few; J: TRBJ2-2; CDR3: CASRPEAGAWTGELFF; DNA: TGTGCCAGCAGACCTGAAGCGGGAGCTTGGACCGGGGAGCTGTTTTTT
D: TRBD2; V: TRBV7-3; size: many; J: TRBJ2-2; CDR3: CASSAGLAGESGTGELFF; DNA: TGTGCCAGCAGCGCCGGACTAGCGGGAGAGTCGGGCACCGGGGAGCTGTTTTTT
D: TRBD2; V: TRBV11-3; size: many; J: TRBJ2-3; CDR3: CASSPGTSGEADTQYF; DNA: TGTGCCAGCAGCCCCGGGACTAGCGGGGAGGCAGATACGCAGTATTTT
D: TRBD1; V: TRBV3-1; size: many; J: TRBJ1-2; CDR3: CASSAQGPGYGYTF; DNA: TGTGCCAGCAGCGCACAGGGGCCTGGGTATGGCTACACCTTC
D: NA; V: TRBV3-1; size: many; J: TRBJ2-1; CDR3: CASSQASRLNEQFF; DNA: TGTGCCAGCAGCCAAGCATCTAGACTCAATGAGCAGTTCTTC
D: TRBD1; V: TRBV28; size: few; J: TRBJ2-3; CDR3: CASTVKPGTGSDTQYF; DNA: TGTGCCAGCACCGTTAAACCCGGGACAGGGTCTGATACGCAGTATTTT
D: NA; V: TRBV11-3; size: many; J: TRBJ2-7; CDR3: CANPADYFYEQYF; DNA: TGTGCCAACCCCGCGGACTACTTCTACGAGCAGTACTTC
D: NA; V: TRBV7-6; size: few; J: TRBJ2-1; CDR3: CASSSGPENEQFF; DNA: TGTGCCAGCAGCTCGGGGCCTGAAAATGAGCAGTTCTTC
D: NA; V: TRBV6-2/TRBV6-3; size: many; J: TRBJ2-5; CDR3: CASRDRAQETQYF; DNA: TGTGCCAGCAGAGACAGAGCTCAAGAGACCCAGTACTTC
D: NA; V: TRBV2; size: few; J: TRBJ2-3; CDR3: CASGETAHSDTQYF; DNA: TGTGCCAGCGGTGAGACGGCCCACTCAGATACGCAGTATTTT